This T cell receptor (beta chain) is drawn from a study of CD8 T cells in ankylosing spondylitis. This clonotype was recorded many times. A single record per CDR3 protein comes from TCRdb applying MiXCR to the 5' RACE reads. The sample includes 200,000 to 250,000 distinct CDR3 sequences, about 10% seen only once; the top ten take over 20%. J was trimmed by 0 bases and V by 4 bases; bases with no gene match: 4. This CDR3 region has 15 residues. Germline values: CDR1 SGHTA, CDR2 FQGNSA. The receptor comes from a male donor with ankylosing spondylitis or in good health (not recorded which). The chain joins TRBV7-2 to TRBJ2-3; 7 positions match TRBD2. The source material was blood, either unsorted or a sorted T cell fraction (not recorded which). The DNA for the CDR3 is TGTGCCAGCAGCTCCACTAGCGCTAGCACAGATACGCAGTATTTT. Its protein is CASSSTSASTDTQYF.